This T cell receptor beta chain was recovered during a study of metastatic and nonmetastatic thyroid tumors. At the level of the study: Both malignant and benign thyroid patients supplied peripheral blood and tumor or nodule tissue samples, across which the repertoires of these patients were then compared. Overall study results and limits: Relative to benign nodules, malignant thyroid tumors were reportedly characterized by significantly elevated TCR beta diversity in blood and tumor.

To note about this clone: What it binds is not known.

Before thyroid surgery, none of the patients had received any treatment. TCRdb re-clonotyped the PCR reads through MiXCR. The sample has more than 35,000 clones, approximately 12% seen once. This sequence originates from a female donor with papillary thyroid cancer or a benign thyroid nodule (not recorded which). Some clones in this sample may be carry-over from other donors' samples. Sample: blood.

The CDR3 loop reads CASSQDQRGTQMGGYTF. CDR3 nucleotides: TGCGCCAGCAGCCAAGACCAGCGGGGGACCCAAATGGGTGGCTACACCTTC. The V call is TRBV4-1, the J call TRBJ1-2; a possible D gene is TRBD1 (5 bases). Germline V gives CDR1 MGHRA, CDR2 YSYEKL. CDR3 length equals 17 residues. V lost 0 bases and J lost 7, with 21 bases in between.